The 19 T cell receptor beta chains below all came from one sample that was sequenced in a study of shared clonotypes between healthy human individuals. The assay was immunoSEQ multiplex PCR, and TCRdb's table has in-frame clones only and misses some. This sample carries about 2 million clones, 90% to 95% of them seen once, and the ten largest clones take 0.13%. The material sequenced was naive CD4+ T cells sorted from blood. Subset described: CD45RA+ positively selected. The receptors here all came from a man between 18 and 29 years old in good health.

The chain is built from TRBV5-4 and TRBJ2-3, with D uncertain. CDR1 and CDR2 from the germline V gene are SGHNT and YYREEE (reference sequence). This CDR3 region has 15 residues. V lost 0 bases and J 4 bases, leaving 12 bases between the germline ends. The CDR3 nucleotides are TGTGCCAGCAGCTTGGATCCCGTACGGGCAGATACGCAGTATTTT. It is translated as CASSLDPVRADTQYF.

The DNA of the CDR3 is TGTGCCACCAGCAGATCATGGGACGAAAAACTGTTTTTT. It yields the protein CATSRSWDEKLFF. V and J are TRBV15 and TRBJ1-4, with a weak D call TRBD1 (5 bases). The germline V and J ends were trimmed by 2 bases and 8 bases, with 9 bases remaining between them. Per germline, CDR1 LNHNV and CDR2 YYDKDF (reference sequence). The CDR3 length is 13 residues.

The V gene is TRBV29-1, the J gene TRBJ1-4; TRBD1 matches at 9 bases. CDR1 is SQVTM and CDR2 is ANQGSEA in the germline V gene. The ends lost 6 bases at V and 2 bases at J; junction bases unmatched: 1. CDR3 length: 13 amino acids. The CDR3 is CSVQGATNEKLFF. The CDR3 DNA sequence: TGCAGCGTACAGGGGGCGACTAATGAAAAACTGTTTTTT.

The chain uses TRBV11-2 and TRBJ2-7; D is perhaps TRBD1 (5 bases). The germline gives CDR1 SGHAT, CDR2 FQNNGV. The CDR3 has 16 amino acids. V was pared by 2 bases and J by 2 bases, with 16 bases between. This chain's CDR3 is CASSLSYRQTPYEQYF. CDR3 DNA sequence: TGTGCCAGCAGCTTATCTTACAGGCAGACGCCCTACGAGCAGTACTTC.

The rearrangement joins TRBV7-8 to TRBJ2-1; 9 bases fit TRBD2. The CDR3 extends over 20 amino acids. V trimming: 3 bases; J trimming: 0 bases; junction bases outside the gene matches: 15. Germline values: CDR1 SGHVS, CDR2 FQNEAQ. The CDR3 sequence is CASSFIGLAGTPSSYNEQFF. In nucleotides, the CDR3 is TGTGCCAGCAGCTTTATTGGGCTAGCGGGAACGCCGAGCTCCTACAATGAGCAGTTCTTC.

The rearrangement joins TRBV27 to TRBJ1-2, with D possibly being TRBD1 (5 bases). V was shortened by 3 bases and J by 5 bases, with 13 bases between the two germline ends. The CDR3 length is 14 residues. Germline CDR1 reads MNHEY; CDR2 reads SMNVEV (reference sequence). The CDR3, as DNA: TGTGCCAGCAGTTTGTGGCCACGGGGGTATGGCTACACCTTC. As protein: CASSLWPRGYGYTF.

The chain combines TRBV10-1 with TRBJ2-1; D is unresolved. The CDR3 consists of 12 residues. V lost 4 bases, J lost 3 bases, and 4 bases lay in between. CDR1 WNHNN and CDR2 SYGVQD come from the germline V gene (reference sequence). Written as DNA, the CDR3 is TGCGCCAGCAGTGGGGGCTACAATGAGCAGTTCTTC. Translating gives CASSGGYNEQFF.

The V call is TRBV18, the J call TRBJ2-7, with a possible D match to TRBD1 (7 bases). This CDR3 has 14 amino acids. With 3 bases removed from V and 7 bases from J, the gap between germline ends came to 16 bases. The germline gives CDR1 KGHSH, CDR2 LQKENI. The CDR3 sequence: CASSPEGASREQYF. CDR3 nucleotides: TGTGCCAGCTCACCGGAGGGGGCGTCTCGGGAGCAGTACTTC.

The table lists this clone with a count of one. The gene calls are TRBV7-9 and TRBJ1-4; 7 nucleotides agree with TRBD1. Unmatched junction bases numbered 3, after V lost 4 bases and J lost 4 bases. CDR3 length: 14 residues. The germline V gene has CDR1 SEHNR and CDR2 FQNEAQ (reference sequence). CDR3 nucleotides: TGTGCCAGCAGCTCCTCAGGGGGTAATGAAAAACTGTTTTTT. It is translated as CASSSSGGNEKLFF.

This chain uses TRBV28 with TRBJ2-2; D not certain. Germline loops: CDR1 MDHEN, CDR2 SYDVKM. The CDR3 contains 15 residues. The ends were cut back, 5 bases at V and 3 bases at J, with 13 bases in the middle. The DNA of the CDR3 is TGTGCCAGCAGTCGACATGGGTTGGACACCGGGGAGCTGTTTTTT. Residues: CASSRHGLDTGELFF.

The rearrangement links TRBV18 to TRBJ1-2, with TRBD1 matching over 7 bases. The junction had 12 bases not matched to a gene; V was cut back by 3 bases and J by 5 bases. The germline V gene encodes CDR1 KGHSH and CDR2 LQKENI. The CDR3 runs to 16 residues. CDR3 sequence reads: CASSPLGQALDYGYTF. CDR3 in DNA: TGTGCCAGCTCACCTTTAGGACAGGCACTCGATTATGGCTACACCTTC.

The chain links TRBV7-2 to TRBJ2-3; 9 positions agree with TRBD2. The germline CDR1 and CDR2 sequences are SGHTA and FQGNSA. J lost 5 bases, V lost 5 bases, and 5 bases had no gene match. The CDR3 has 14 amino acids. The CDR3 loop is CASSPVAGVDTQYF. As DNA, the CDR3 is TGTGCCAGCAGCCCAGTAGCGGGGGTAGATACGCAGTATTTT.

The V call is TRBV5-4, the J call TRBJ2-7; TRBD1 agrees at 8 bases. After removal of 1 base from V and 5 bases from J, the junction contained 5 bases not matched to a gene. This CDR3 has 14 residues. Per the germline V gene, CDR1 is SGHNT and CDR2 is YYREEE (reference sequence). CDR3: CASSLRAGGDEQYF. The CDR3 nucleotides read TGTGCCAGCAGCTTGAGGGCAGGGGGCGACGAGCAGTACTTC.

CDR3 in amino acids: CASSSGRLQETQYF. The CDR3 DNA sequence: TGTGCCAGCAGTTCAGGTCGGCTCCAAGAGACCCAGTACTTC. The chain uses TRBV6-6 and TRBJ2-5, with unresolved D. CDR1 is MNHNY and CDR2 is SVGAGI in the germline V gene (reference sequence). The ends were cut back, 4 bases at V and 1 base at J, with 10 bases in the middle. The CDR3 has 14 residues.

The CDR3 loop reads CARRAPDTQYF. CDR3 bases: TGCGCCAGGAGGGCACCAGATACGCAGTATTTT. The chain uses TRBV5-1 and TRBJ2-3; D might be TRBD2 (5 bases). Per the germline V gene, CDR1 is SGHRS and CDR2 is YFSETQ. The CDR3 runs 11 residues. Trimming left V 8 bases short and J 4 bases short, with 8 bases between.

V and J are TRBV10-2 and TRBJ1-1; a weak D match, TRBD1 (6 bases). V shed 3 bases and J shed 3 bases, with 20 bases lying between them. Germline V gene lookup returns CDR1 WSHSY and CDR2 SAAADI. This CDR3 region has 17 residues. The CDR3 DNA reads as TGCGCCAGCAGTGATACAGGGAGATGGGGGAAAGACACTGAAGCTTTCTTT. Translated, it gives CASSDTGRWGKDTEAFF.

The rearrangement joins TRBV6-6 to TRBJ1-5; D unresolved. The CDR3 length is 16 residues. Germline values: CDR1 MNHNY, CDR2 SVGAGI (reference sequence). V was shortened by 6 bases and J by 3 bases, with 18 bases between the two germline ends. The CDR3 spells CASRNPSRPSNQPQHF. As DNA, the CDR3 is TGTGCCAGCAGGAACCCGTCCCGACCCTCCAATCAGCCCCAGCATTTT.

As to this clone: Other nucleotide sequences in the sample specify the same CDR3. The chain is built from TRBV29-1 and TRBJ2-7; possible D gene TRBD2, 6 bases. The CDR3 spans 13 residues. V gave up 6 bases and J gave up 2 bases, with 14 bases separating them. Germline V CDR1 and CDR2: SQVTM, ANQGSEA. The CDR3 sequence is CSVRGTITYEQYF. The DNA for the CDR3 is TGCAGCGTCCGCGGGACGATTACCTACGAGCAGTACTTC.

In its sample, this clone was seen once. This rearrangement joins TRBV14 to TRBJ1-1; 7 bases match TRBD1. Germline assignment: CDR1 SGHDN and CDR2 FVKESK. The CDR3 covers 19 residues. J gave up 1 base and V 1 base, and 15 bases lay outside the gene matches. Written as DNA, the CDR3 is TGTGCCAGCAGCCAAGCGCGAACAGGACAGGTAGTTCGGAACACTGAAGCTTTCTTT. Translated, it gives CASSQARTGQVVRNTEAFF.